What follows are 12 T cell receptor beta chains derived from one specimen sequenced in a study of breast tumors, draining lymph nodes, adjacent tissues. One entry per CDR3 protein results from TCRdb running MiXCR on the multiplex PCR reads. The table has around 230,000 distinct CDR3 sequences, less than 35% seen once. Samples came from axillary lymph nodes draining the breast cancer. What was sequenced was axillary lymph node tissue. The receptors derive from a female donor with breast cancer. Some clones in this sample may be carry-over from other donors' samples.

The table lists this clonotype with many counts. The chain combines TRBV20-1 with TRBJ2-7, with D possibly being TRBD2 (5 bases). V lost 3 bases, J lost 0 bases, and 12 bases lay in between. In germline, CDR1 is DFQATT, CDR2 SNEGSKA (reference sequence). CDR3 size: 14 residues. The CDR3 region is CSASRGLVSYEQYF. The CDR3 nucleotides are TGCAGTGCTAGTCGCGGGCTCGTCTCCTACGAGCAGTACTTC.

This clonotype has at least ten counts. In DNA, the CDR3 is TGTGCCAGCAGCAAAAGGGGGCTCGAGCAGTACTTC. Amino acids: CASSKRGLEQYF. The chain is built from TRBV11-3 and TRBJ2-7, with 7 bases aligning to TRBD1. The J segment lost 6 bases and the V segment lost 5 bases, leaving 4 bases of the junction unmatched. Germline CDR1 and CDR2: SGHNT and YENEEA. The CDR3 sequence is 12 residues long.

For this clonotype: With a much larger clone just one base away, this may be a read error. The chain is built from TRBV18 and TRBJ1-4, with a tentative D call TRBD1 (5 bases). The germline V gene encodes CDR1 KGHSH and CDR2 LQKENI. The CDR3 covers 16 residues. The CDR3 sequence is CASPPLGPPTNEKLFF. In nucleotides, the CDR3 is TGTGCCAGCCCACCTCTGGGACCTCCAACTAATGAAAAACTGTTTTTT.

This sequence joins TRBV9 and TRBJ2-1; 10 positions match TRBD2. The V gene's germline CDR1 is SGDLS and CDR2 YYNGEE. There are 15 residues in the CDR3. Losses at the gene ends were 4 bases for V and 4 bases for J; bases not matched to a gene: 5. In DNA, the CDR3 is TGTGCCAGCAGCCGAAGCGGGGGGGTTTACAATGAGCAGTTCTTC. Translated: CASSRSGGVYNEQFF.

In this sample, this clonotype turned up a few times. This may stem from a read error, because a much larger clone lies one nucleotide away. The genes are TRBV7-2 and TRBJ1-2, with a possible D match to TRBD1 (5 bases). This CDR3 comprises 15 residues. Germline-derived CDR1 and CDR2 are SGHTA and FQGNSA. The CDR3 bases are TGTGCCAGCAGCTTAGAAGGGGAGGCACGCTATGGCTACCCCTTC. Amino acids: CASSLEGEARYGYPF.

The chain couples TRBV15 to TRBJ2-5; TRBD2 agrees at 12 bases. Germline CDR1 and CDR2: LNHNV and YYDKDF (reference sequence). The CDR3 is 18 residues long. The J segment lost 5 bases and the V segment lost 2 bases, leaving 12 bases of the junction unmatched. CDR3 residues: CATSRPGASGGARETQYF. CDR3 DNA sequence: TGTGCCACCAGCAGACCCGGGGCTAGCGGGGGGGCGCGGGAGACCCAGTACTTC.

This clonotype was detected many times. J is TRBJ2-7 and V is TRBV20-1; a weak D match, TRBD1 (6 bases). The CDR3 length is 12 residues. Between the trimmed V and J ends, which lost 6 bases and 3 bases, there was a span of 12 bases. Germline V lookup: CDR1 DFQATT, CDR2 SNEGSKA (reference sequence). The CDR3 DNA sequence: TGCAGTGCCTTGGACAGCCTCTACGAGCAGTACTTC. As protein: CSALDSLYEQYF.

The sample holds many counts of this clonotype. The chain combines TRBV28 with TRBJ2-6; the D is unclear. V was clipped by 4 bases and J by 4 bases, with 8 bases between them. Germline CDR1 and CDR2: MDHEN and SYDVKM. The CDR3 runs to 14 residues. CDR3 nucleotide sequence: TGTGCCAGCAGTTGGAAGGGCGGGGCCAACGTCCTGACTTTC. It is translated as CASSWKGGANVLTF. Variable domain in full (rest from reference TRBV28 and TRBJ2-6): DVKVTQSSRYLVKRTGEKVFLECVQDMDHENMFWYRQDPGLGLRLIYFSYDVKMKEKGDIPEGYSVSREKKERFSLILESASTNQTSMYLCASSWKGGANVLTFGAGSRLTVL.

This clonotype was counted at least ten times. V is TRBV5-1 and J is TRBJ2-6; 9 bases are a match to TRBD1. V dropped 7 bases and J dropped 4; count of bases not matched to a gene: 9. The CDR3 length is 16 residues. Germline CDR1 reads SGHRS; CDR2 reads YFSETQ. The CDR3 DNA reads TGCGCCAGCCGCAACAGGGGGCAGGTGGGGGCCAACGTCCTGACTTTC. Translating gives CASRNRGQVGANVLTF.

In this sample, this clonotype turned up many times. The CDR3: CASSVSGGGSYNEQFF. The DNA for the CDR3 is TGTGCCAGCAGCGTCTCCGGAGGGGGCTCCTACAATGAGCAGTTCTTC. The chain has TRBV9 and TRBJ2-1; D is possibly TRBD1 or TRBD2 (6 bases each). With 2 bases removed from V and 0 bases from J, the gap between germline ends came to 12 bases. The CDR3 totals 16 residues. The germline V gene has CDR1 SGDLS and CDR2 YYNGEE.

This clonotype was seen ten or more times. V usage is TRBV2 and J usage is TRBJ1-5, with 7 bases fitting TRBD1. The CDR3 spans 13 residues. CDR1 and CDR2 from the germline V gene are SNHLY and FYNNEI. V trimming: 4 bases; J trimming: 11 bases; junction bases outside the gene matches: 8. In nucleotides, the CDR3 is TGTGCCAGCAGTGTGGACAGGAGGTCCGCCCAGCATTTT. Translating gives CASSVDRRSAQHF.

The V call is TRBV24-1, the J call TRBJ2-5; 11 bases align to TRBD2. V gave up 4 bases and J gave up 2 bases; unmatched junction bases: 8. Germline V gene lookup returns CDR1 KGHDR and CDR2 SFDVKD. The CDR3 contains 17 residues. The CDR3, as DNA: TGTGCCACCAGTGAGACCGGGACTAGCGGAATACAAGAGACCCAGTACTTC. Amino acids: CATSETGTSGIQETQYF.